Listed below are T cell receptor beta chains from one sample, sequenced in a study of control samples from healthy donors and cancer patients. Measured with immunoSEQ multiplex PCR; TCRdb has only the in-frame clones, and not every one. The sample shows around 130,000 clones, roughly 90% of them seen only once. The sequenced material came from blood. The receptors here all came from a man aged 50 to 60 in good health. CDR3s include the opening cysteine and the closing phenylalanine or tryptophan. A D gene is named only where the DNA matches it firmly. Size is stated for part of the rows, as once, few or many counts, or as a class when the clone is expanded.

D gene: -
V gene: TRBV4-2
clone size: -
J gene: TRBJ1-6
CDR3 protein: CASNSRGINSPLHF
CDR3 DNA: TGTGCCAGCAACTCTCGAGGGATTAATTCACCCCTCCACTTT

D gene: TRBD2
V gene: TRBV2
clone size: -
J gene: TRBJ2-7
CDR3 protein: CASSEGVAGDSYEQYF
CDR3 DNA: TGTGCCAGCAGTGAAGGAGTAGCGGGGGACTCCTACGAGCAGTACTTC

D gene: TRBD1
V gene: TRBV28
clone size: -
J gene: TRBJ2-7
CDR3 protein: CASSSYADRVTPFYEQYF
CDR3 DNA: TGTGCCAGCAGTTCATACGCGGACAGGGTTACCCCTTTCTACGAGCAGTACTTC

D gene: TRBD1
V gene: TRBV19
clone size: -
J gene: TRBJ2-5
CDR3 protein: CASSGTVQETQYF
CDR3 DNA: TGTGCCAGTTCCGGGACAGTCCAAGAGACCCAGTACTTC

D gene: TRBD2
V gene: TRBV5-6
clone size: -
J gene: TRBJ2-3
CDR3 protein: CASSLRTSGGADTQYF
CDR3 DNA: TGTGCCAGCAGCTTGAGGACTAGCGGGGGGGCAGATACGCAGTATTTT

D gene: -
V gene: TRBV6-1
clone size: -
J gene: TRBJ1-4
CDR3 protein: CASSEAVPSSRDDEKLFF
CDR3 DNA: TGTGCCAGCAGTGAAGCGGTGCCATCGAGCAGGGATGATGAAAAACTGTTTTTT

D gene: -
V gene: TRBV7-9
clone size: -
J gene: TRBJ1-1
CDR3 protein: CASSLSGLSGGGTEAFF
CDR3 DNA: TGTGCCAGCAGCTTAAGTGGCCTTAGTGGGGGAGGGACTGAAGCTTTCTTT

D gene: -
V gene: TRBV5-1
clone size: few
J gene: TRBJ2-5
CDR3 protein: CASSLSVAGRQETQYF
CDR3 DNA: TGCGCCAGCAGCTTGTCGGTGGCCGGTAGGCAAGAGACCCAGTACTTC

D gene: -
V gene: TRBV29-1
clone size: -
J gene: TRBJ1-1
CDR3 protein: CSVVQGRTEAFF
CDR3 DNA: TGCAGCGTTGTTCAGGGACGGACTGAAGCTTTCTTT

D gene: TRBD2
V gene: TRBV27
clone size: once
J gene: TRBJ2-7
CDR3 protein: CASGDYYEQYF
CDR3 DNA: TGTGCCAGCGGGGACTACTACGAGCAGTACTTC

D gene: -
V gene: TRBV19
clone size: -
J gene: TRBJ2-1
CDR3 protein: CASSMGGSYNEQFF
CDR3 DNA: TGTGCCAGTAGTATGGGCGGCTCCTACAATGAGCAGTTCTTC

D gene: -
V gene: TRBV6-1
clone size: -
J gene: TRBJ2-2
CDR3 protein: CASREGDRELFF
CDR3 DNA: TGTGCCAGCAGGGAAGGGGACCGGGAGCTGTTTTTT

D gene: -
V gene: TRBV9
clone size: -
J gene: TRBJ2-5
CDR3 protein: CASSVDSREETQYF
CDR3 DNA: TGTGCCAGCAGCGTAGACTCGAGAGAAGAGACCCAGTACTTC

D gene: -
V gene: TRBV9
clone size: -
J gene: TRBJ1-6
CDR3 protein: CARDTRQRRYNSPLHF
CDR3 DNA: TGTGCCAGAGATACCCGACAGCGCCGCTATAATTCACCCCTCCACTTT

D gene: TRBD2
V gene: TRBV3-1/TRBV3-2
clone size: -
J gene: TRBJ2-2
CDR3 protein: CASSHRTSGGCGELFF
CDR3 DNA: TGTGCCAGCAGCCATAGGACTAGCGGGGGGTGCGGGGAGCTGTTTTTT

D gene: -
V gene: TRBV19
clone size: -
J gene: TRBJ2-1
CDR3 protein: CASSIYPLFNEQFF
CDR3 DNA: TGTGCCAGTAGTATTTATCCTCTTTTCAATGAGCAGTTCTTC

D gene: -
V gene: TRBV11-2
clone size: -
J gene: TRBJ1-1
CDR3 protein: CASSLVSGREAFF
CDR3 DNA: TGTGCCAGCAGCTTAGTCTCGGGCCGGGAAGCTTTCTTT

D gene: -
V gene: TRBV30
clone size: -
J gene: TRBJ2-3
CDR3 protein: CAWSLGAGDTQYF
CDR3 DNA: TGTGCCTGGAGTTTAGGGGCCGGAGATACGCAGTATTTT

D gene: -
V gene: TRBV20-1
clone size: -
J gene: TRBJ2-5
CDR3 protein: CSASTRRIGQETQYF
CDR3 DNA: TGCAGTGCGAGTACCAGGAGAATCGGGCAAGAGACCCAGTACTTC

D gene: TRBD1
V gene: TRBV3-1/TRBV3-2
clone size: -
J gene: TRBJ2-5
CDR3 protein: CASSQVTGEQETQYF
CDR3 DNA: TGTGCCAGCAGCCAAGTTACAGGGGAACAAGAGACCCAGTACTTC

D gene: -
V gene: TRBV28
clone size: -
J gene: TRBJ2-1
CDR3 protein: CASTTRREQFF
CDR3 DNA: TGTGCCAGCACTACGAGGAGGGAGCAGTTCTTC

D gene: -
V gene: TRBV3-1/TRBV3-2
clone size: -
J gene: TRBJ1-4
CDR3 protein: CASSQEGGEKLFF
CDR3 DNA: TGTGCCAGCAGCCAAGAGGGGGGTGAAAAACTGTTTTTT

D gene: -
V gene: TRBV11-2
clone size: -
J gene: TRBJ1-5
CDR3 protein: CASSWGNSNQPQHF
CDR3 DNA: TGTGCCAGCAGCTGGGGGAATAGCAATCAGCCCCAGCATTTT

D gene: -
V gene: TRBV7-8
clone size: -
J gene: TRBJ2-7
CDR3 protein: CASRERAQGSDEQYF
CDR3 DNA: TGTGCCAGCAGAGAACGGGCACAGGGCAGCGACGAGCAGTACTTC

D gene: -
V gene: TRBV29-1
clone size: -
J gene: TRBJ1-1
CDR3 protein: CVWSGGLNTEAFF
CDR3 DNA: TGTGTTTGGTCGGGGGGCTTGAACACTGAAGCTTTCTTT

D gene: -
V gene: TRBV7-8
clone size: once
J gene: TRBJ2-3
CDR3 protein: CAGGDGVGRADTQYF
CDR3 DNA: TGTGCCGGAGGTGACGGTGTGGGGCGCGCAGATACGCAGTATTTT

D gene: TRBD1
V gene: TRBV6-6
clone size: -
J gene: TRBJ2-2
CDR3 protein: CASSPLVDRGLKGSGELFF
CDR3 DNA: TGTGCCAGCAGTCCCCTGGTCGACAGGGGGCTTAAAGGATCCGGGGAGCTGTTTTTT

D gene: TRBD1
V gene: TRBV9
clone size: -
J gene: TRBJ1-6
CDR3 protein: CASSPGTGLSPLHF
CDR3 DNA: TGTGCCAGCAGCCCCGGGACAGGGCTTTCACCCCTCCACTTT

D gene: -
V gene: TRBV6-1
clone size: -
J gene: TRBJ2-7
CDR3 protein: CASSELVGEQYF
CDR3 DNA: TGTGCCAGCAGTGAATTAGTTGGGGAGCAGTACTTC

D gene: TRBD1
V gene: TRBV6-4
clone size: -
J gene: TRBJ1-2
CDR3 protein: CASSPGTGNYGYTF
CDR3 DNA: TGTGCCAGCAGTCCGGGGACAGGAAACTATGGCTACACCTTC

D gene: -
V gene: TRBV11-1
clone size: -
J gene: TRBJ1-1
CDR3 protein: CASSQQGLATEAFF
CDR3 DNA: TGTGCCAGCAGCCAACAGGGTCTGGCCACTGAAGCTTTCTTT

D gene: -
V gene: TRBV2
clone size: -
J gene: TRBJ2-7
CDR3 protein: CASRGTLEQYF
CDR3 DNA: TGTGCCAGCAGGGGGACTCTCGAGCAGTACTTC

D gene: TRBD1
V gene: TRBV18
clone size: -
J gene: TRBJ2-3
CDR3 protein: CASSLDRGQGTDTQYF
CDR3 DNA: TGTGCCAGCTCACTGGACAGGGGCCAGGGGACAGATACGCAGTATTTT

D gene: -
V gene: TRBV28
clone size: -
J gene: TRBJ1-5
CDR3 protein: CASSFGTANQPQHF
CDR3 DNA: TGTGCCAGCAGTTTTGGGACGGCGAATCAGCCCCAGCATTTT

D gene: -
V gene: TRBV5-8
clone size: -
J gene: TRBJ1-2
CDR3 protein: CASSTDSLNPYGYTF
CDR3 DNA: TGTGCCAGCAGCACGGACAGCCTGAACCCCTATGGCTACACCTTC

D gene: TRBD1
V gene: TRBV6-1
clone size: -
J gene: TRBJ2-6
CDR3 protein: CASSGQGRSIVSGANVLTF
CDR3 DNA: TGTGCCAGCAGTGGACAGGGACGGAGTATTGTCTCTGGGGCCAACGTCCTGACTTTC

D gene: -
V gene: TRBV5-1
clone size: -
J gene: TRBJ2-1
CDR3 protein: CASSLGGQIEQFF
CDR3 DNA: TGCGCCAGCAGCTTGGGGGGGCAGATTGAGCAGTTCTTC

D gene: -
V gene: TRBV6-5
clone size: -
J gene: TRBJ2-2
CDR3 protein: CASRGPTNTGELFF
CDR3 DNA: TGTGCCAGCAGGGGCCCAACGAACACCGGGGAGCTGTTTTTT